Listed here are 19 T cell receptor beta chains from one sample, sequenced in a study of long-term antiretroviral therapy in people with HIV. This was the immunoSEQ v3.0 assay at survey level. Repertoires were generated with immunoSEQ multiplex PCR, while TCRdb's copy carries only in-frame clones and drops some. Counted here are some 35,000 clones, 80% to 90% occurring once; the ten biggest clones make up 10% to 13%. Material: unsorted PBMCs, obtained 2.2 years after starting antiretroviral therapy. The receptors were gathered from a man aged 18 to 35 with HIV.

J is TRBJ2-7 and V is TRBV21-1; the listed D gene, TRBD2, was not tested against the DNA. TRBV21-1 is a pseudogene. This CDR3 spans 18 amino acids. CDR3: CASSKDLSSGRRCYEQYF. The CDR3 bases are TGTGCCAGCAGCAAAGACCTCTCTAGCGGGAGACGGTGCTACGAGCAGTACTTC.

The chain is built from TRBV29-1 and TRBJ2-7; D is unresolved. This CDR3 has 15 amino acids. Germline lookup yields CDR1 SQVTM and CDR2 ANQGSEA. Trimming stripped 6 bases from V and 0 bases from J, with 18 bases between. This chain's CDR3 is CSVYFLNRDSYEQYF. DNA of the CDR3: TGCAGCGTCTACTTCCTAAACAGAGACTCCTACGAGCAGTACTTC.

This clone showed up just a few times. This rearrangement joins TRBV6-4 to TRBJ2-1, with D unresolved. The CDR3 has 14 residues. Germline CDR1 reads MRHNA; CDR2 reads SNTAGT. The V and J ends lost 3 bases and 5 bases respectively, with 11 bases between them. The CDR3 loop reads CASSDYSDHNEQFF. The DNA for the CDR3 is TGTGCCAGCAGTGATTATTCTGACCACAATGAGCAGTTCTTC.

CDR3 sequence reads: CAVNRGGEQYF. The DNA of the CDR3 is TGTGCCGTTAACAGGGGAGGCGAGCAGTACTTC. The chain couples TRBV28 to TRBJ2-7; tentatively, D is TRBD1 (7 bases). Germline V gene data show CDR1 as MDHEN and CDR2 as SYDVKM. V shed 11 bases and J shed 6 bases, with 14 bases lying between them. The CDR3 has 11 residues.

In this sample, this clone turned up a few times. V is TRBV27 and J is TRBJ2-7; D possibly corresponds to TRBD1 (6 bases). Germline CDR1 reads MNHEY; CDR2 reads SMNVEV (reference sequence). The CDR3 has 14 amino acids. V shed 6 bases and J shed 3 bases, with 15 bases lying between them. In DNA form, the CDR3 reads TGTGCCAGCAGCTGGGCACTAGGGGGCTACGAGCAGTACTTC. Translating gives CASSWALGGYEQYF.

The chain carries TRBV7-9 and TRBJ2-1; 10 bases align to TRBD1. The CDR3 sequence is 15 residues long. CDR1 is SEHNR and CDR2 is FQNEAQ in the germline V gene (reference sequence). Germline trimming cut 5 bases from V and 7 bases from J; bases unmatched to any gene: 8. In nucleotides, the CDR3 is TGTGCCAGCAGCCCACGGGACAGGGGAAAAAATGAGCAGTTCTTC. Encoded protein: CASSPRDRGKNEQFF.

The chain combines TRBV5-1 with TRBJ2-3, with 8 nucleotides matching TRBD1. V shed 4 bases and J 2 bases; nucleotides not matched to a gene: 9. Germline V gene data show CDR1 as SGHRS and CDR2 as YFSETQ. This CDR3 contains 16 residues. The CDR3 bases are TGCGCCAGCAGCCGATGGACAGGGAGGACCACAGATACGCAGTATTTT. Encoded protein: CASSRWTGRTTDTQYF.

The V gene is TRBV19, the J gene TRBJ1-1; D is unresolved. V lost 9 bases and J lost 1, with 18 bases in between. The CDR3 sequence is 15 residues long. Germline V gives CDR1 LNHDA, CDR2 SQIVND (reference sequence). As DNA, the CDR3 is TGTGCCAGCAAGAAAACCCGGGATAAGAACACTGAAGCTTTCTTT. Translated, it gives CASKKTRDKNTEAFF.

This chain links TRBV7-6 with TRBJ2-7; D remains unclear. The CDR3 length is 14 residues. The germline V gene has CDR1 SGHVS and CDR2 FNYEAQ. Trimming removed 3 bases from V and 5 bases from J, with 14 bases in between. CDR3 amino acids: CASSFHDRSDEQYF. As DNA, the CDR3 is TGTGCCAGCAGCTTCCATGATAGATCGGACGAGCAGTACTTC.

This clone has just a few counts. The J gene is TRBJ1-2, the V gene TRBV19; D is unclear. Germline V gives CDR1 LNHDA, CDR2 SQIVND (reference sequence). Trimming removed 1 base from V and 3 bases from J, with 9 bases in between. This CDR3 contains 14 residues. The chain's CDR3 is CASSIVPTDYGYTF. DNA for the CDR3: TGTGCCAGTAGTATAGTTCCGACGGACTATGGCTACACCTTC. Looking up the rest from reference TRBV19 and TRBJ1-2 gives the full variable domain: DGGITQSPKYLFRKEGQNVTLSCEQNLNHDAMYWYRQDPGQGLRLIYYSQIVNDFQKGDIAEGYSVSREKKESFPLTVTSAQKNPTAFYLCASSIVPTDYGYTFGSGTRLTVV.

The chain joins TRBV30 to TRBJ1-2; D is unclear. The ends were cut back, 1 base at V and 3 bases at J, with 0 bases in the middle. From germline, CDR1 is GTSNPN and CDR2 SVGIG (reference sequence). The CDR3 runs 10 residues. The CDR3 nucleotides are TGTGCCTGGAGTGACTATGGCTACACCTTC. Protein: CAWSDYGYTF. The whole variable domain, remainder taken from reference TRBV30 and TRBJ1-2, is SQTIHQWPATLVQPVGSPLSLECTVEGTSNPNLYWYRQAAGRGLQLLFYSVGIGQISSEVPQNLSASRPQDRQFILSSKKLLLSDSGFYLCAWSDYGYTFGSGTRLTVV.

This clone is medium-sized (0.01 to 0.1%) within its sample. The same CDR3 arises from other DNA sequences in this sample as well. The V and J genes are TRBV28 and TRBJ2-3; D call uncertain. Germline CDR1 MDHEN, CDR2 SYDVKM. This CDR3 has 12 amino acids. Trimming took 3 bases from V and 6 from J, leaving 7 bases between them. DNA for the CDR3: TGTGCCAGCAGTTTTGGTGCGGATACGCAGTATTTT. It is translated as CASSFGADTQYF.

The CDR3, as DNA: TGTGCCAGCAGCAAAGCGGGATTAGGAAGAGATGAGCAGTTCTTC. Its protein product is CASSKAGLGRDEQFF. The J gene is TRBJ2-1, the V gene TRBV13; 7 bases align to TRBD2. Germline loops: CDR1 PRHDT, CDR2 FYEKMQ (reference sequence). V gave up 5 bases and J gave up 8 bases; unmatched junction bases: 12. CDR3 length: 15 residues.

This clone was picked up one time. The chain links TRBV6-1 to TRBJ1-4; D perhaps matches TRBD1 (6 bases). Deletions cut 7 bases from V and 0 bases from J, with 9 bases between. The CDR3 has 14 residues. CDR1 and CDR2 (germline): MNHNS, SASEGT. The CDR3 DNA sequence: TGTGCCAGCATTTACAGGGCAACTAATGAAAAACTGTTTTTT. It is translated as CASIYRATNEKLFF.

This clone was seen only a few times. The chain links TRBV6-1 to TRBJ1-2, with D hard to call. The length of the CDR3 is 14 residues. Trimming took off 0 bases at V and 0 bases at J, with 5 bases between the two ends. Germline V gene lookup returns CDR1 MNHNS and CDR2 SASEGT. The CDR3 DNA is TGTGCCAGCAGTGAAGCCGGCCCTAACTATGGCTACACCTTC. Translating it yields CASSEAGPNYGYTF.

The chain couples TRBV4-1 to TRBJ1-1; D is possibly TRBD1 (5 bases). Trimming shortened V by 0 bases and J by 4 bases, and 12 bases separated the two germline ends. There are 15 residues in the CDR3. From germline, CDR1 is MGHRA and CDR2 YSYEKL. The CDR3 nucleotides read TGCGCCAGCAGCCAAGAACCAGGGCTGGCCACTGAAGCTTTCTTT. As protein: CASSQEPGLATEAFF.

This clone was recorded a few times. This chain links TRBV7-2 with TRBJ1-3; the D gene is possibly TRBD1 (6 bases). This CDR3 contains 14 residues. V shed 8 bases and J shed 4 bases, with 15 bases lying between them. Looked up from germline, CDR1 is SGHTA and CDR2 is FQGNSA. CDR3 protein: CASSDRRSGNTIYF. The CDR3 DNA sequence: TGTGCCAGCTCGGACAGACGATCAGGAAACACCATATATTTT.

This chain uses TRBV11-2 with TRBJ2-3; 8 positions agree with TRBD2. CDR1 and CDR2 (germline): SGHAT, FQNNGV. The V gene end was trimmed by 5 bases and the J gene end by 2 bases; junction bases not matched to a gene: 9. The CDR3 covers 16 residues. The CDR3 reads CASSPGTSRDTDTQYF. The DNA of the CDR3 is TGTGCCAGCAGCCCAGGGACTAGTCGAGACACAGATACGCAGTATTTT.

The chain is built from TRBV7-9 and TRBJ2-7; D is possibly TRBD2 (6 bases). The CDR3 runs to 14 residues. The V end was cut by 1 base, the J end by 1 base, with 8 bases between. Germline V gives CDR1 SEHNR, CDR2 FQNEAQ (reference sequence). Here the CDR3 DNA reads TGTGCCAGCAGCTTAGGCGGGGCGTCCTACGAGCAGTACTTC. Protein product: CASSLGGASYEQYF.